This T cell receptor beta chain was documented in a study of control samples from healthy donors and cancer patients. Only in-frame clones appear in the TCRdb table, and some are missing; sequencing was by immunoSEQ multiplex PCR. Of 130,000 or so clones in the sample, 91% are singletons; the top ten hold under 9%. The germline V gene has CDR1 SGHNT and CDR2 YYREEE (reference sequence). V lost 5 bases and J lost 7, with 13 bases in between. The CDR3 sequence is 13 residues long. Sequencing was carried out using blood. The chain is built from TRBV5-4 and TRBJ1-3; weak D call: TRBD1 (6 bases). This clonotype originated in a man aged 18 to 30 in good health. The CDR3 is CASSYDRMNTIYF. The CDR3 region has the DNA TGTGCCAGCAGTTATGACAGGATGAACACCATATATTTT.